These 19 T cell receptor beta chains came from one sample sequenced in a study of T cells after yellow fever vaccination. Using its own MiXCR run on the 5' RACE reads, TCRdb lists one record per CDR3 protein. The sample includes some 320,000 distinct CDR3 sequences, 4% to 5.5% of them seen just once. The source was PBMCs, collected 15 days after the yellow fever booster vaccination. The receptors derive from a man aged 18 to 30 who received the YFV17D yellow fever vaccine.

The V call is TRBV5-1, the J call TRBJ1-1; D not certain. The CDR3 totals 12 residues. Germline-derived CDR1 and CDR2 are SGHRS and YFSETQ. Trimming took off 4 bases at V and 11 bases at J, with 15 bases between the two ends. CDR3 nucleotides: TGCGCCAGCAGCGTACCCCCGGGAGGGGCTTTCTTT. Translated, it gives CASSVPPGGAFF.

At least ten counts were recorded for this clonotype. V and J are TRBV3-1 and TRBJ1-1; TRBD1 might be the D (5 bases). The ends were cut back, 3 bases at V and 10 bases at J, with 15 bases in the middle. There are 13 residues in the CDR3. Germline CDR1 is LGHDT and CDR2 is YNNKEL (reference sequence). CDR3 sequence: CASSQPGQGLAFF. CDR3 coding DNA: TGTGCCAGCAGCCAGCCCGGACAAGGCCTAGCTTTCTTT.

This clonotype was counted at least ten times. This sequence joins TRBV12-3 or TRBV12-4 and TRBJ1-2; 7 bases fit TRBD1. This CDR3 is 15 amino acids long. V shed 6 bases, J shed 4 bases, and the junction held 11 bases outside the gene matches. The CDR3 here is CASRVDRAWSYGYTF. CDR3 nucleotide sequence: TGTGCCAGCAGAGTAGACAGGGCCTGGAGCTATGGCTACACCTTC.

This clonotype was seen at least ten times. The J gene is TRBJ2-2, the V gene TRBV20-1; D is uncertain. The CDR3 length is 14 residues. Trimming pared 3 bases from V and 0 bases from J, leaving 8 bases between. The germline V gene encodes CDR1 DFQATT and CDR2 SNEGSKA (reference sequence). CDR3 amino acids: CSASRLANTGELFF. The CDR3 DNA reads TGCAGTGCTAGTCGCCTAGCGAACACCGGGGAGCTGTTTTTT.

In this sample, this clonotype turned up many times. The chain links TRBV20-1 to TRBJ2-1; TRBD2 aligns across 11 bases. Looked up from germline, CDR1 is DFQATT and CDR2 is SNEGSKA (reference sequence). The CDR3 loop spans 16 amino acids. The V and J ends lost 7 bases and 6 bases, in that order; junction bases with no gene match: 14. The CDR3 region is CSVHPRLAGSRNEQFF. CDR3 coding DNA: TGCAGTGTGCACCCCAGACTAGCGGGGTCCCGCAATGAGCAGTTCTTC.

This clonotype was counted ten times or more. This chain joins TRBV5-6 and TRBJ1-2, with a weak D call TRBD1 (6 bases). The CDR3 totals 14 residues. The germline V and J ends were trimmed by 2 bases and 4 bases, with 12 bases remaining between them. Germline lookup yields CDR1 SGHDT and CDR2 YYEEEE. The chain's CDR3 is CASSLSGAGYGYTF. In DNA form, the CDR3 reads TGTGCCAGCAGCTTATCAGGGGCCGGCTATGGCTACACCTTC.

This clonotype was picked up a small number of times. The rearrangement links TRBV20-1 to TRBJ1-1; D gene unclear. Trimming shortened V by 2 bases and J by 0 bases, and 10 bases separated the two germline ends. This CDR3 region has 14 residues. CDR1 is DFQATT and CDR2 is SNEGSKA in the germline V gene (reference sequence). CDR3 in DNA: TGCAGTGCTAGATTACTAGGAATGAACACTGAAGCTTTCTTT. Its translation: CSARLLGMNTEAFF.

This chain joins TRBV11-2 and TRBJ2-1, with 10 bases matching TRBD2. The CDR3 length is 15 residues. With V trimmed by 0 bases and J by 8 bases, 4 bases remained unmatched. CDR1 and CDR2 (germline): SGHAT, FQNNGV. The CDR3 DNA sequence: TGTGCCAGCAGCTTAGAACTAGCGGGGAGGGATGAGCAGTTCTTC. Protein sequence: CASSLELAGRDEQFF. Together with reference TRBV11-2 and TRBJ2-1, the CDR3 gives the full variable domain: EAGVAQSPRYKIIEKRQSVAFWCNPISGHATLYWYQQILGQGPKLLIQFQNNGVVDDSQLPKDRFSAERLKGVDSTLKIQPAKLEDSAVYLCASSLELAGRDEQFFGPGTRLTVL.

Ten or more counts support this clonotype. The CDR3: CASSLAANYNEQFF. CDR3 sequence (DNA): TGTGCCAGCAGCTTAGCGGCGAACTACAATGAGCAGTTCTTC. The chain joins TRBV7-3 to TRBJ2-1; the D is unclear. V lost 2 bases and J lost 3, with 8 bases in between. Germline values: CDR1 SGHTA, CDR2 FQGTGA. The CDR3 consists of 14 residues.

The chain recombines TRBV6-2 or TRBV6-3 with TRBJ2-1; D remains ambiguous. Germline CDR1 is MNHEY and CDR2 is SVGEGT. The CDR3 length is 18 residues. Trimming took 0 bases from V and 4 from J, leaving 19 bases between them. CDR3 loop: CASSYSVSLAWAYNEQFF. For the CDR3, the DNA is TGTGCCAGCAGTTACTCGGTTTCCCTCGCTTGGGCATACAATGAGCAGTTCTTC.

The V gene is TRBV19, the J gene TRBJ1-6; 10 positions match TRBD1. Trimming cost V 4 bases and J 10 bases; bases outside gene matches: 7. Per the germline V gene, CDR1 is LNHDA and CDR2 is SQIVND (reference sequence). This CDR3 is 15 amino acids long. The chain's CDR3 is CASSTQDRGRSPLHF. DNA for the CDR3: TGTGCCAGTAGTACCCAAGACAGGGGGCGATCACCCCTCCACTTT. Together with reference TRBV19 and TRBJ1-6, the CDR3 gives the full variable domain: DGGITQSPKYLFRKEGQNVTLSCEQNLNHDAMYWYRQDPGQGLRLIYYSQIVNDFQKGDIAEGYSVSREKKESFPLTVTSAQKNPTAFYLCASSTQDRGRSPLHFGNGTRLTVT.

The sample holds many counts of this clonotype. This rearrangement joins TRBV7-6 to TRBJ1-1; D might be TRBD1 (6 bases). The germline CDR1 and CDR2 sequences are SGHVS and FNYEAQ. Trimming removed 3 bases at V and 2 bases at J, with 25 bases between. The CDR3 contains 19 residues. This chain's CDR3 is CASSFWSGDTPIVNTEAFF. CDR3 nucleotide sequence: TGTGCCAGCAGCTTTTGGTCCGGGGACACCCCGATCGTTAACACTGAAGCTTTCTTT.

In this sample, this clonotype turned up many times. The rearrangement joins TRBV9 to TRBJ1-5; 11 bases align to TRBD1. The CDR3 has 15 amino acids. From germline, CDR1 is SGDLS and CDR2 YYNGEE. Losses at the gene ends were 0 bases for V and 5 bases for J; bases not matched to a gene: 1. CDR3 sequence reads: CASSVGTGGYQPQHF. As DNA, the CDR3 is TGTGCCAGCAGCGTAGGGACAGGGGGCTATCAGCCCCAGCATTTT.

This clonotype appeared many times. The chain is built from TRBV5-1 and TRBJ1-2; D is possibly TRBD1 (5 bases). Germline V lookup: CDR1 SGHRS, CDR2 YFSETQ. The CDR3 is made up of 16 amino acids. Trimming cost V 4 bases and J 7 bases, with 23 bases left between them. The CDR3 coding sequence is TGCGCCAGCAGCCGGGGAGACCGCGACAGAGCCGGTGGCTACACCTTC. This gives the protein CASSRGDRDRAGGYTF.

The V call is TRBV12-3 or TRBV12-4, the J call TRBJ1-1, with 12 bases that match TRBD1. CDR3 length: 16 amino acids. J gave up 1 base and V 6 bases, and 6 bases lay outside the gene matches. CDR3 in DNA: TGTGCCAGCAGCCGGGACAGGGGGCGAGGGAACACTGAAGCTTTCTTT. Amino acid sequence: CASSRDRGRGNTEAFF.

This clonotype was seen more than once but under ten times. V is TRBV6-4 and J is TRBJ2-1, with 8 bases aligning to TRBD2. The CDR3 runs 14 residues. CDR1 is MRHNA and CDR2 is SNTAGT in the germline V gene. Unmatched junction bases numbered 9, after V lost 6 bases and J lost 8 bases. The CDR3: CASRPFGGAYEQFF. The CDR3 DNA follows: TGTGCCAGCAGGCCTTTCGGGGGGGCCTATGAGCAGTTCTTC.

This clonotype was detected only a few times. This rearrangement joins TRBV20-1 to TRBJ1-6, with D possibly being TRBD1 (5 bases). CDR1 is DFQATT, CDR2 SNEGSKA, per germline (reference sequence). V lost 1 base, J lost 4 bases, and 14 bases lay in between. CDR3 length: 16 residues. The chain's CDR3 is CSARGSAGDYNSPLHF. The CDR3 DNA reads TGCAGTGCTAGAGGGTCCGCGGGGGATTATAATTCACCCCTCCACTTT.

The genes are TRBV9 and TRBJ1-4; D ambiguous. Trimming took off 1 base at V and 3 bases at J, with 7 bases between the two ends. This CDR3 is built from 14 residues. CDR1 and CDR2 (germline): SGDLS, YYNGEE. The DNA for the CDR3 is TGTGCCAGCAGCGTAACGGGATCTAATGAAAAACTGTTTTTT. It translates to CASSVTGSNEKLFF.

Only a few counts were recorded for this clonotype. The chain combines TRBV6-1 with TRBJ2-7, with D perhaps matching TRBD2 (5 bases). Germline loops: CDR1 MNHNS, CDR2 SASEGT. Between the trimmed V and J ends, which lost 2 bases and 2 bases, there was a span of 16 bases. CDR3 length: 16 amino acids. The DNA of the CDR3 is TGTGCCAGCAGTGAATCAAGTTCCTGGACTCCCTACGAGCAGTACTTC. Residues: CASSESSSWTPYEQYF.